This TCR beta chain was identified during a study of cytomegalovirus exposure and HLA in healthy donors. The study, taken as a whole, reports: Analysis performed later found more than 15,000 TCR beta sequences associated with HLA alleles at 0.05 false discovery rate. A likely sequencing artifact accounted for one observed cluster of highly shared sequence variants.

Primers included in the PCR were 60 Vbeta and 13 Jbeta primers. Sequenced by immunoSEQ multiplex PCR; TCRdb stores in-frame clones only, minus some. This table has fewer than 200,000 clones, 65% to 90% appearing once. The donors gave bone marrow, and they were healthy. There were likely unrecorded immune exposures, though donors were nominally healthy when sampled. A note on this clone: Its antigen remains unknown.

This receptor was obtained from a girl aged 2-10 years in good health and CMV-seropositive. Sequenced input: PBMCs.

CDR3 in amino acids: CASSQLHRGGEFHEQYF. CDR3 bases: TGTGCCAGCAGCCAACTTCATAGGGGGGGGGAATTCCACGAGCAGTACTTC. V gene TRBV4-2 combines with J gene TRBJ2-7; maybe TRBD2 (7 bases). Per germline, CDR1 LGHNA and CDR2 YNFKEQ. Trimming left V 2 bases short and J 5 bases short, with 22 bases between. The CDR3 sequence is 17 residues long.